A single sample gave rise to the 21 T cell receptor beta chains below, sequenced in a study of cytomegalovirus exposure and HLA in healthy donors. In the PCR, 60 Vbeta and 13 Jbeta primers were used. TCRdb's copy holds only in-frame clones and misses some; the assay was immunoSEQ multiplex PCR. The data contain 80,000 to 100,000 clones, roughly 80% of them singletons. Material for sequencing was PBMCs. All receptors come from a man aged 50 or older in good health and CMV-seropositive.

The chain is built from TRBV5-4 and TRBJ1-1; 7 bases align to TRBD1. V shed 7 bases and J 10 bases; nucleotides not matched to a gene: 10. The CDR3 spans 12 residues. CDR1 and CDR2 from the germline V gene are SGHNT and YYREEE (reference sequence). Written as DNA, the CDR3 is TGTGCCAGCGCTGGACAGGAGGGAGGAGCTTTCTTT. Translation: CASAGQEGGAFF.

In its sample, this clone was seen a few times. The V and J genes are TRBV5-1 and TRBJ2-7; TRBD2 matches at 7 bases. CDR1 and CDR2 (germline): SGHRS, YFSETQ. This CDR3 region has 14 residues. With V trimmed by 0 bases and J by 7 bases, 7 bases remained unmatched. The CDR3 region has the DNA TGCGCCAGCAGCTTGGGCGGGGGAACTGGGGAGCAGTACTTC. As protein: CASSLGGGTGEQYF.

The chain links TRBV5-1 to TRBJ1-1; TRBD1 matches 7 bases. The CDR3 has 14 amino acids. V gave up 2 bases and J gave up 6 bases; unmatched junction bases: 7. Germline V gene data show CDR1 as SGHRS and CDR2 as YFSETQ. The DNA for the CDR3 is TGCGCCAGCAGCTTTGAGGGGGCAAGCGCTGAAGCTTTCTTT. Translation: CASSFEGASAEAFF.

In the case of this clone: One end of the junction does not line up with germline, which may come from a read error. The CDR3 bases are TGCGCCAGCAGCCAAGCACAGGGGGACAATCAGCCCCAGAATTTT. This encodes CASSQAQGDNQPQNF. The V call is TRBV4-1, the J call TRBJ1-5, with 8 bases identical to TRBD1. This CDR3 region has 15 residues. CDR1 and CDR2 from the germline V gene are MGHRA and YSYEKL.

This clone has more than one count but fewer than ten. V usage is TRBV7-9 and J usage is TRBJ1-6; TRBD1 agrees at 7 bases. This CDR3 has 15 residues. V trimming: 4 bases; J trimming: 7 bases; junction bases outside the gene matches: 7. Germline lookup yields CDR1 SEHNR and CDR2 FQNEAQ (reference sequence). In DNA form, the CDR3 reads TGTGCCAGCAGCTCGGAGTTGACAGGGAATTCACCCCTCCACTTT. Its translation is CASSSELTGNSPLHF.

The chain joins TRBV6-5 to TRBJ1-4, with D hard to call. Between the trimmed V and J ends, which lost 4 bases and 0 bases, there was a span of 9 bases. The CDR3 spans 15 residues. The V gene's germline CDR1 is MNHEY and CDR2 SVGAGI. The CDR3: CASSSNGATNEKLFF. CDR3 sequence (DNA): TGTGCCAGCAGTTCTAACGGTGCAACTAATGAAAAACTGTTTTTT.

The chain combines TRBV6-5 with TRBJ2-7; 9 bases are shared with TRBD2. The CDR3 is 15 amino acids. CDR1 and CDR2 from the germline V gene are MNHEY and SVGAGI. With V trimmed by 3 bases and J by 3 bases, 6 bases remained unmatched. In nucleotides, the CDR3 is TGTGCCAGCAGTTATCGGCGCGGGGGGGACTACGAGCAGTACTTC. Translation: CASSYRRGGDYEQYF.

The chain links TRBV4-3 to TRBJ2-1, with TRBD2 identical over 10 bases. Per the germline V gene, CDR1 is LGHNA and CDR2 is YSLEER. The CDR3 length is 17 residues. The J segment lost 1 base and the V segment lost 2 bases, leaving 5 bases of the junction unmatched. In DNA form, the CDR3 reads TGCGCCAGCAGCCAACTTTGGACTAGCGGTTCCTACAATGAGCAGTTCTTC. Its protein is CASSQLWTSGSYNEQFF.

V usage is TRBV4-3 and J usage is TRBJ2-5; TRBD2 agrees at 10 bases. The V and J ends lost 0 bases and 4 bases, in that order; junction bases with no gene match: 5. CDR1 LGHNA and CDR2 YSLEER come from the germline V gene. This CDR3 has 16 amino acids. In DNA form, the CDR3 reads TGCGCCAGCAGCCAAGAGACAGCGGGGGGGCTAGAGACCCAGTACTTC. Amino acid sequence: CASSQETAGGLETQYF.

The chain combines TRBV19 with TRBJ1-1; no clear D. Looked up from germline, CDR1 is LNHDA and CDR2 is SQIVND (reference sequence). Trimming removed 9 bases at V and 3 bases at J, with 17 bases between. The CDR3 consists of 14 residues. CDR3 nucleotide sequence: TGTGCCAGCAGACACCTCGCCATGGACACTGAAGCTTTCTTT. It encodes CASRHLAMDTEAFF. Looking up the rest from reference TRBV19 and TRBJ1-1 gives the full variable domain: DGGITQSPKYLFRKEGQNVTLSCEQNLNHDAMYWYRQDPGQGLRLIYYSQIVNDFQKGDIAEGYSVSREKKESFPLTVTSAQKNPTAFYLCASRHLAMDTEAFFGQGTRLTVV.

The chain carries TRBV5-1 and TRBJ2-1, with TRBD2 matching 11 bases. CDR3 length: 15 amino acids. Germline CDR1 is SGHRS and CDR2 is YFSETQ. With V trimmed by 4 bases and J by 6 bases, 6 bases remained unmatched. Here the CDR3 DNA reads TGCGCCAGCAGCCCAACTAGCGGGGGCCCCAATGAGCAGTTCTTC. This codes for CASSPTSGGPNEQFF. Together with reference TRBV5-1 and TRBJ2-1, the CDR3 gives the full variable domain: KAGVTQTPRYLIKTRGQQVTLSCSPISGHRSVSWYQQTPGQGLQFLFEYFSETQRNKGNFPGRFSGRQFSNSRSEMNVSTLELGDSALYLCASSPTSGGPNEQFFGPGTRLTVL.

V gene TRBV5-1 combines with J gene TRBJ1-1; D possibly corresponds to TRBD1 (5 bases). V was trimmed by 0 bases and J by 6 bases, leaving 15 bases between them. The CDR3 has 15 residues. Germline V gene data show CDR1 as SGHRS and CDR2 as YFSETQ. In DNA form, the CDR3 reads TGCGCCAGCAGCTTGGTGGCAGCAGGACAATCTGAAGCTTTCTTT. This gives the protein CASSLVAAGQSEAFF. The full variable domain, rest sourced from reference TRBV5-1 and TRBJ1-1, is KAGVTQTPRYLIKTRGQQVTLSCSPISGHRSVSWYQQTPGQGLQFLFEYFSETQRNKGNFPGRFSGRQFSNSRSEMNVSTLELGDSALYLCASSLVAAGQSEAFFGQGTRLTVV.

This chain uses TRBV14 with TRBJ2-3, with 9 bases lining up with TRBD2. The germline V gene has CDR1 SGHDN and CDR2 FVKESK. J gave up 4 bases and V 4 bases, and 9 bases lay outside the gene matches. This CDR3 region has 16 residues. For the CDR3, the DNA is TGTGCCAGCAGCCTTACCGGGACTAGCATCGCAGATACGCAGTATTTT. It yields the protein CASSLTGTSIADTQYF.

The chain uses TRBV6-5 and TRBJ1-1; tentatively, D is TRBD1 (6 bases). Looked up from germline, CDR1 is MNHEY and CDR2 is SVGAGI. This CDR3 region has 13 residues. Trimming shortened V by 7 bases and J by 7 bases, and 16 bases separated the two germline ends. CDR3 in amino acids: CASIPWGGREAFF. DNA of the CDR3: TGTGCCAGCATTCCCTGGGGGGGGCGTGAAGCTTTCTTT.

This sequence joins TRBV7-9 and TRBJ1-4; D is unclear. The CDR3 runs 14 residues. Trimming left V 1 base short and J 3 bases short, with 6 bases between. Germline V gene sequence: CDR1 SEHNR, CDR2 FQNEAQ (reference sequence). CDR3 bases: TGTGCCAGCAGCTTAGGGGCGTCTAATGAAAAACTGTTTTTT. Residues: CASSLGASNEKLFF.

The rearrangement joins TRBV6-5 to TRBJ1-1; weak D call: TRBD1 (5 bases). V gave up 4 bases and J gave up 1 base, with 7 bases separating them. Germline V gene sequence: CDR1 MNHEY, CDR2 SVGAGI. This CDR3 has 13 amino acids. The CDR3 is CASSFGQNTEAFF. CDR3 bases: TGTGCCAGCAGTTTTGGACAGAACACTGAAGCTTTCTTT.

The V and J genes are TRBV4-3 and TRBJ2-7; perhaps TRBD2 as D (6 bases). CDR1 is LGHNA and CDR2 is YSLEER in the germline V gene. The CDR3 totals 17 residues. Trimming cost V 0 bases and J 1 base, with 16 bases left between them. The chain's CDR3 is CASSQEETGGVSYEQYF. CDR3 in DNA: TGCGCCAGCAGCCAAGAAGAAACAGGCGGGGTTTCCTACGAGCAGTACTTC.

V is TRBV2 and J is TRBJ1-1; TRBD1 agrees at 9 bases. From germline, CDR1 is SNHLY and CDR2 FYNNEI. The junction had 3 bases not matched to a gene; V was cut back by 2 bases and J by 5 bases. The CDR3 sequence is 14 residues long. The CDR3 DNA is TGTGCCAGCAGTGAAAGGACAGGGGATACTGAAGCTTTCTTT. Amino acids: CASSERTGDTEAFF.

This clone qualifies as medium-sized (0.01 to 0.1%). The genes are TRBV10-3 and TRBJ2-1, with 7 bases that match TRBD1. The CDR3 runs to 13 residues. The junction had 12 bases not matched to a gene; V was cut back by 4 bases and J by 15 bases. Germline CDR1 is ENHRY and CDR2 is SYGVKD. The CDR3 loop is CAISAGQKEAPFF. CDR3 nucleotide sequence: TGTGCCATCAGTGCGGGACAGAAAGAAGCCCCGTTCTTC.

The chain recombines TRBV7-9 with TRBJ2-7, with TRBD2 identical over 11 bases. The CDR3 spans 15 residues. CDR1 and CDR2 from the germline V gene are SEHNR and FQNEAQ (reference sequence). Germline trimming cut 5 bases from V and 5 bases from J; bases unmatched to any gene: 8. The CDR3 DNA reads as TGTGCCAGCAGCCCAAGACGGGGACTAGCGGACGAGCAGTACTTC. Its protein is CASSPRRGLADEQYF.

This CDR3 reads CASRPGLAGEFNSYEQYF. The CDR3 DNA follows: TGCGCCAGCAGACCTGGACTAGCGGGGGAATTCAACTCCTACGAGCAGTACTTC. V is TRBV5-1 and J is TRBJ2-7; 13 positions agree with TRBD2. V lost 5 bases and J lost 0; bases outside the gene matches: 11. The CDR3 is made up of 18 amino acids. Per the germline V gene, CDR1 is SGHRS and CDR2 is YFSETQ.